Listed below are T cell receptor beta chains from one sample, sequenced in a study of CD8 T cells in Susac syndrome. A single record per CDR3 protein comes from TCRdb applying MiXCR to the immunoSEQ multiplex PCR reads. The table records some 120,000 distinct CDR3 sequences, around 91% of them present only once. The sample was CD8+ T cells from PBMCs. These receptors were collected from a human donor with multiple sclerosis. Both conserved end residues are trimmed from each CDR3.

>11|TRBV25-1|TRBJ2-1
ASSGKATNEQF
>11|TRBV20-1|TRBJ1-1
SALGQMNTEAF
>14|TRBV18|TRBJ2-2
ASSPPEAVNTGELF
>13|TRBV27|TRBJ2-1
ASSRTGAGGNEQF
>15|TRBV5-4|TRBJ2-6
ASSRTGQGLGANVLT
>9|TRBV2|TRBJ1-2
ASNSLYGYT
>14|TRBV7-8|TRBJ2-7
ASSHPSGPVPDEQY
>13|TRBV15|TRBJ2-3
ATSREGGSHDTQY
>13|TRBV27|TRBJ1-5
ASSLARYGNQPQH
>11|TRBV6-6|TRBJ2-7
ASSPDYIYEQY
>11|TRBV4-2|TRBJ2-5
ASSPDSQETQY
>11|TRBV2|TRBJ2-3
ASSSGNTDTQY
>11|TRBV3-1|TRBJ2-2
ASSQVFTGELF
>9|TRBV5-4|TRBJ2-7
ASRYGVEQY
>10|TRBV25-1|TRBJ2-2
ASSAQGGELF
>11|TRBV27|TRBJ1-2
ASSSPPDPRYT
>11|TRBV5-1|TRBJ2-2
ASLSSLTGELF
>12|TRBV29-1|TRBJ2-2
SVVGLTGTGELF
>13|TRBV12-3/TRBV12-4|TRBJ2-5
ASSGPTSGQETQY
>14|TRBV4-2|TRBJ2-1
ASSRIAGSSYNEQF
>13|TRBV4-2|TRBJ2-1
ASSQDETSANEQF
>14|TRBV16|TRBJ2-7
ASSPTDRTGGYEQY
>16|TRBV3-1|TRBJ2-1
ASSQVGNRVGEGSEQF